This T cell receptor (beta chain) was documented in a study of blood T cell repertoires in COVID-19 (dated by TCRdb to the early 2020s). Looking at the study overall: The collaborator samples originated in the United States, Italy and Spain and spanned the acute and convalescent phases of COVID-19. The material from the prospective study consisted of cDNA or gDNA derived from T cells, B-cell-depleted T cells, or PBMCs. The dataset comprised deeply sampled blood TCRbeta repertoires from subjects exposed to, actively infected with, or recovered from COVID-19. The repertoires were released in a freely available public database meant as a resource for research on the immune response to SARS-CoV-2. The samples were drawn from the first 160 participants of the ongoing ImmuneRACE study and from 950 to 1,500 subjects provided by 6 global collaborators. The sample metadata nearly always contained a de-identified subject ID, COVID-19 status, age in years and sex. Where HLA class I and class II types were available, the types were taken from metadata supplied by the sample provider, not from assay-based typing. Overall results and qualifications from the work: The quantity of clinical and demographic metadata differed by source and by participant and was supplied without curation.

Notes on this clone: The target of this receptor is not known. No qualities accompany the bases; no much larger clone lies one base away.

TCRbeta CDR3 regions were amplified from genomic DNA by means of the immunoSEQ Assay, a bias-controlled multiplex PCR. As for the original processing: Within the assay, amplification of reference gene primers was used to estimate how many nucleated cells each sample contained. To quantify the absolute abundance of each unique TCRbeta CDR3 rearrangement, sequence reads were collapsed and filtered. For each sample, productive Simpson clonality was calculated by taking the square root of Simpson's diversity index across productive rearrangements. This immuneACCESS table, as held by TCRdb, lists in-frame sequences with V and J called but not all clones. Of the missing ones, under half trace to an unresolved V gene in checked studies; the others have no known cause. The V and J calls and clone size are taken from that table; D and trimming were inferred from the DNA. The sample data list over 200,000 clones, and roughly 85% of these were observed just once. Jointly, the top ten make up around 2.5% of the sample.

Collaborating institutions collected whole blood in K2EDTA tubes following their own protocols. For TCRbeta analysis, collaborator samples were shipped as frozen whole blood, as isolated PBMCs, or as DNA extracted from either sample type. Material for sequencing was peripheral blood. The sequence came from a woman aged 40 to 50 with active or convalescent COVID-19.

The CDR3 corresponds to CASSREQGVAYEQYF. In nucleotide form, the sequence is TGTGCCAGCAGTAGGGAACAGGGGGTCGCCTACGAGCAGTACTTC. The chain joins TRBV6-4 to TRBJ2-7, with 8 bases aligning to TRBD1. Taken from the germline V gene, the CDR1 and CDR2 loops are MRHNA and SNTAGT. V is trimmed back by 5 bases and J by 2 bases, and the junction contains 8 bases that no gene match accounts for. The CDR3, from cysteine to phenylalanine, totals 15 residues. The sequence is cut down to CDR3 DNA, 45 bases in frame from base 1.